These 26 T cell receptor beta chains were sequenced from one sample in a study of cytomegalovirus exposure and HLA in healthy donors. The PCR contained 60 Vbeta and 13 Jbeta primers. Sequencing was performed with immunoSEQ multiplex PCR; in TCRdb, only in-frame clones are kept and a portion is missing. Of approximately 190,000 clones listed, roughly 80% were seen once; the top ten hold about 1.7%. The source material was PBMCs. These receptors were collected from a woman younger than 35 in good health and CMV-seronegative.

Comments on this clone: The same CDR3 can be traced to other DNA sequences in this sample. The chain is built from TRBV27 and TRBJ2-5; D unresolved. The DNA end is a closer match to TRBJ2-7, so the J assignment may be wrong. Germline-derived CDR1 and CDR2 are MNHEY and SMNVEV (reference sequence). The CDR3 totals 13 residues. The chain's CDR3 is CASSLSGAYEQYF. The CDR3, as DNA: TGTGCCAGCAGTTTATCTGGGGCCTACGAGCAGTACTTC.

The V call is TRBV5-8, the J call TRBJ1-6; D is possibly TRBD1 (6 bases). The germline gives CDR1 SGHTS, CDR2 YDEGEE. V was clipped by 3 bases and J by 6 bases, with 7 bases between them. The CDR3 length is 13 residues. In DNA form, the CDR3 reads TGTGCCAGCAGCTCCAGGGGTAATTCACCCCTCCACTTT. Protein sequence: CASSSRGNSPLHF.

This clone appeared once. This chain links TRBV28 with TRBJ2-5; tentative D call: TRBD1 (6 bases). Germline CDR1 reads MDHEN; CDR2 reads SYDVKM. V was trimmed by 6 bases and J by 2 bases, leaving 13 bases between them. The CDR3 length is 14 residues. The CDR3 reads CASSRGRLQETQYF. In DNA form, the CDR3 reads TGTGCCAGCAGCAGGGGACGGCTACAAGAGACCCAGTACTTC.

This chain connects TRBV7-8 to TRBJ2-2; D may be TRBD2 (6 bases). Trimming left V 1 base short and J 6 bases short, with 9 bases between. Germline V gives CDR1 SGHVS, CDR2 FQNEAQ. CDR3 length: 14 residues. The CDR3 protein is CASSLVGGAGELFF. As DNA, the CDR3 is TGTGCCAGCAGCTTAGTGGGGGGAGCCGGGGAGCTGTTTTTT.

The chain is built from TRBV7-9 and TRBJ1-4, with 9 bases lining up with TRBD1. The CDR3 is 15 amino acids. The junction had 6 bases not matched to a gene; V was cut back by 4 bases and J by 6 bases. Germline CDR1 is SEHNR and CDR2 is FQNEAQ (reference sequence). CDR3 in DNA: TGTGCCAGCAGCTACTACCGGACAGGGGATGAAAAACTGTTTTTT. Translating gives CASSYYRTGDEKLFF.

V usage is TRBV7-9 and J usage is TRBJ1-3; no clear D gene. V lost 0 bases, J lost 0 bases, and 9 bases lay in between. The CDR3 runs 16 residues. Germline lookup yields CDR1 SEHNR and CDR2 FQNEAQ (reference sequence). The CDR3 protein is CASSLALGISGNTIYF. The CDR3 bases are TGTGCCAGCAGCTTAGCGCTCGGGATCTCTGGAAACACCATATATTTT. Full variable domain (outside the CDR3, taken from reference TRBV7-9 and TRBJ1-3): DTGVSQNPRHKITKRGQNVTFRCDPISEHNRLYWYRQTLGQGPEFLTYFQNEAQLEKSRLLSDRFSAERPKGSFSTLEIQRTEQGDSAMYLCASSLALGISGNTIYFGEGSWLTVV.

J is TRBJ1-1 and V is TRBV6-5, with D hard to call. Per the germline V gene, CDR1 is MNHEY and CDR2 is SVGAGI. The CDR3 consists of 13 residues. Trimming shortened V by 6 bases and J by 1 base, and 9 bases separated the two germline ends. The CDR3 loop is CASSPGKNTEAFF. CDR3 nucleotides: TGTGCCAGCAGCCCCGGTAAGAACACTGAAGCTTTCTTT.

This sequence joins TRBV29-1 and TRBJ2-1; 14 bases match TRBD2. In germline, CDR1 is SQVTM, CDR2 ANQGSEA. The J segment lost 9 bases and the V segment lost 5 bases, leaving 3 bases of the junction unmatched. The CDR3 has 13 amino acids. CDR3 in DNA: TGCAGCGTTAGACTAGCGGGAGGGCCTGAGCAGTTCTTC. Translation: CSVRLAGGPEQFF.

CDR3 sequence (DNA): TGTGCCAGCAGCCCGGACAGGGATCAGCCCCAGCATTTT. As protein: CASSPDRDQPQHF. The V gene is TRBV7-2, the J gene TRBJ1-5; 8 nucleotides align to TRBD1. Germline V gene sequence: CDR1 SGHTA, CDR2 FQGNSA. The junction had 2 bases not matched to a gene; V was cut back by 5 bases and J by 5 bases. This CDR3 spans 13 amino acids.

As regards this clone: A read error may produce the germline difference seen at one junction end. This rearrangement joins TRBV2 to TRBJ2-2, with D unclear. Germline V gene data show CDR1 as SNHLY and CDR2 as FYNNEI. The CDR3 is made up of 17 amino acids. Here the CDR3 DNA reads TGTGCCAGCAGTGAAATAGTTGGCGAAGCGAATACCGGGGAGCTGTTTTTT. Translation gives CASSEIVGEANTGELFF.

This clone was seen a single time. The rearrangement uses TRBV6-6 and TRBJ1-2; TRBD1 matches at 8 bases. Germline-derived CDR1 and CDR2 are MNHNY and SVGAGI (reference sequence). Trimming took 4 bases from V and 7 from J; bases not matched to a gene: 5. This CDR3 is 13 amino acids long. CDR3 region: CASSSDRGRGYTF. For the CDR3, the DNA is TGTGCCAGCAGTTCTGACAGGGGCCGTGGCTACACCTTC.

The CDR3 spells CATSRDWRRREYQETQYF. The CDR3 coding sequence is TGTGCCACCAGCAGAGATTGGAGGCGGCGGGAGTACCAAGAGACCCAGTACTTC. This chain connects TRBV15 to TRBJ2-5, with TRBD2 matching over 7 bases. The junction had 10 bases not matched to a gene; V was cut back by 0 bases and J by 0 bases. The CDR3 covers 18 residues. Germline CDR1 LNHNV, CDR2 YYDKDF (reference sequence).

The chain links TRBV7-9 to TRBJ2-2; 8 bases match TRBD1. The V gene's germline CDR1 is SEHNR and CDR2 FQNEAQ (reference sequence). V dropped 7 bases and J dropped 5; count of bases not matched to a gene: 9. The CDR3 totals 15 residues. The CDR3 bases are TGTGCCAGCAACTCAGGACAGGGAGTTACCGGGGAGCTGTTTTTT. Protein sequence: CASNSGQGVTGELFF. The complete variable domain, with remaining parts taken from reference TRBV7-9 and TRBJ2-2, reads DTGVSQNPRHKITKRGQNVTFRCDPISEHNRLYWYRQTLGQGPEFLTYFQNEAQLEKSRLLSDRFSAERPKGSFSTLEIQRTEQGDSAMYLCASNSGQGVTGELFFGEGSRLTVL.

The chain has TRBV11-2 and TRBJ2-3; weak D call: TRBD1 (6 bases). The CDR3 contains 15 residues. Trimming cost V 5 bases and J 14 bases, with 26 bases left between them. Germline-derived CDR1 and CDR2 are SGHAT and FQNNGV. The CDR3, as DNA: TGTGCCAGCAGCACGACAGTGGGGGCCTGGGGCGCTTGGTATTTT. This translates into CASSTTVGAWGAWYF.

The count of this clone is one. This rearrangement joins TRBV2 to TRBJ2-1; 8 bases are a match to TRBD2. The germline gives CDR1 SNHLY, CDR2 FYNNEI. The J segment lost 7 bases and the V segment lost 3 bases, leaving 8 bases of the junction unmatched. This CDR3 region has 15 residues. CDR3 coding DNA: TGTGCCAGCAGTGATGACGGGAGGGCTTGGAATGAGCAGTTCTTC. Translating gives CASSDDGRAWNEQFF.

This chain links TRBV30 with TRBJ1-2; possibly TRBD1 for D (5 bases). The CDR3 sequence is 13 residues long. Trimming cost V 6 bases and J 4 bases, with 15 bases left between them. Looked up from germline, CDR1 is GTSNPN and CDR2 is SVGIG (reference sequence). DNA for the CDR3: TGTGCCTGCCCCGTACAGGAGAGCTATGGCTACACCTTC. Translating it yields CACPVQESYGYTF.

This rearrangement joins TRBV27 to TRBJ2-7; the match to TRBD2 covers 10 bases. CDR3 size: 15 residues. CDR1 MNHEY and CDR2 SMNVEV come from the germline V gene (reference sequence). The ends lost 8 bases at V and 1 base at J; junction bases unmatched: 8. The CDR3 is CASRRPGLASYEQYV. The CDR3 nucleotides read TGTGCCAGCCGACGTCCGGGACTAGCGTCCTACGAGCAGTACGTC.

The V gene is TRBV7-9, the J gene TRBJ1-2; D is uncertain. V lost 5 bases and J 6 bases, leaving 19 bases between the germline ends. The CDR3 is 15 amino acids. Germline assignment: CDR1 SEHNR and CDR2 FQNEAQ (reference sequence). CDR3 sequence: CASSQSGVDPNGYTF. CDR3 coding DNA: TGTGCCAGCAGCCAAAGCGGGGTCGACCCAAATGGCTACACCTTC.

The chain carries TRBV9 and TRBJ2-3; 8 nucleotides align to TRBD1. Germline V CDR1 and CDR2: SGDLS, YYNGEE. V lost 3 bases, J lost 3 bases, and 3 bases stayed unmatched. The CDR3 is 14 residues long. In DNA, the CDR3 is TGTGCCAGCAGCGCGACAGGGGTAACAGATACGCAGTATTTT. Amino acids: CASSATGVTDTQYF.

The chain recombines TRBV5-8 with TRBJ2-1, with 10 bases fitting TRBD2. The CDR3 is 19 amino acids. Germline CDR1 SGHTS, CDR2 YDEGEE. The V gene end was trimmed by 1 base and the J gene end by 10 bases; junction bases not matched to a gene: 20. The CDR3 region has the DNA TGTGCCAGCAGCTTGACCCTCAGACTAGCGGGCCTCAGGGTGGAGGAGCAGTTCTTC. Residues: CASSLTLRLAGLRVEEQFF.

V usage is TRBV6-1 and J usage is TRBJ1-6, with 9 bases aligning to TRBD1. This CDR3 contains 14 residues. Per the germline V gene, CDR1 is MNHNS and CDR2 is SASEGT. Trimming at V came to 8 bases and at J to 10 bases, leaving 9 bases not matched to a gene. CDR3 region: CASWFRTGESPLHF. The DNA of the CDR3 is TGTGCCAGCTGGTTCAGGACAGGGGAATCACCCCTCCACTTT.

The J gene is TRBJ2-1, the V gene TRBV11-3; 8 positions agree with TRBD1. CDR1 and CDR2 from the germline V gene are SGHNT and YENEEA. The CDR3 totals 18 residues. The junction had 13 bases not matched to a gene; V was cut back by 6 bases and J by 0 bases. CDR3 residues: CASRSGTGPSSSYNEQFF. The DNA for the CDR3 is TGTGCCAGCAGGTCCGGGACAGGACCGTCTAGCTCCTACAATGAGCAGTTCTTC.

This chain connects TRBV5-6 to TRBJ2-7; tentative D call: TRBD1 (5 bases). V gave up 0 bases and J gave up 3 bases, with 19 bases separating them. Germline V lookup: CDR1 SGHDT, CDR2 YYEEEE. The CDR3 is 17 residues long. In nucleotides, the CDR3 is TGTGCCAGCAGCTTGGGGCTGGCGACAGTAGCCTTCTACGAGCAGTACTTC. It is translated as CASSLGLATVAFYEQYF.

This clone turned up a few times. The chain employs TRBV27 and TRBJ2-7; 7 bases agree with TRBD2. The germline gives CDR1 MNHEY, CDR2 SMNVEV (reference sequence). J was trimmed by 2 bases and V by 8 bases; bases with no gene match: 6. The CDR3 runs 13 residues. The DNA for the CDR3 is TGTGCCAGCGGGGAGGGCGGGGCCTACGAGCAGTACTTC. Protein sequence: CASGEGGAYEQYF.

The V and J genes are TRBV11-3 and TRBJ1-1, with unresolved D. The germline V gene encodes CDR1 SGHNT and CDR2 YENEEA. V was cut by 0 bases and J by 11 bases, with 13 bases left in between. This CDR3 spans 13 amino acids. The DNA for the CDR3 is TGTGCCAGCAGCTTAGATCAGAGGGAGTCGGCTTTCTTT. This codes for CASSLDQRESAFF.

This chain links TRBV7-9 with TRBJ2-5; 12 bases agree with TRBD2. Trimming at V came to 5 bases and at J to 2 bases, leaving 6 bases not matched to a gene. The germline V gene encodes CDR1 SEHNR and CDR2 FQNEAQ (reference sequence). This CDR3 region has 16 residues. The CDR3 DNA follows: TGTGCCAGCAGCCCGCGGACTAGCGGGGCTCAAGAGACCCAGTACTTC. It translates to CASSPRTSGAQETQYF.